The next 20 T cell receptor beta chains were all read from a single sample in a study of cytomegalovirus exposure and HLA in healthy donors. Primers included in the PCR were 60 Vbeta and 13 Jbeta primers. Some clones are missing from TCRdb's copy, which holds only in-frame ones; the method was immunoSEQ multiplex PCR. The data hold 130,000 or so clones, with around 8.5% observed a single time. The sequenced sample was PBMCs. The receptor set was obtained from a middle-aged man in good health and CMV-seronegative.

The V call is TRBV5-6, the J call TRBJ1-2, with TRBD1 identical over 11 bases. The trim removed 4 bases at V and 7 bases at J, leaving 6 bases unmatched. The V gene's germline CDR1 is SGHDT and CDR2 YYEEEE. CDR3 length: 14 residues. This CDR3 is CASSPGQGAVGYTF. The CDR3 DNA sequence: TGTGCCAGCAGCCCCGGACAGGGGGCCGTTGGCTACACCTTC.

The table lists this clone with a few counts. This chain uses TRBV28 with TRBJ1-1; D unclear. This CDR3 comprises 13 residues. Trimming removed 5 bases from V and 0 bases from J, with 7 bases in between. In germline, CDR1 is MDHEN, CDR2 SYDVKM. The CDR3 sequence: CASSPKMNTEAFF. Written as DNA, the CDR3 is TGTGCCAGCAGTCCAAAAATGAACACTGAAGCTTTCTTT. Together with reference TRBV28 and TRBJ1-1, the CDR3 gives the full variable domain: DVKVTQSSRYLVKRTGEKVFLECVQDMDHENMFWYRQDPGLGLRLIYFSYDVKMKEKGDIPEGYSVSREKKERFSLILESASTNQTSMYLCASSPKMNTEAFFGQGTRLTVV.

In regard to this clone: The sample has other DNA sequences that encode this CDR3 too. The chain joins TRBV12-5 to TRBJ1-2; no firm D call. The length of the CDR3 is 13 residues. Trimming removed 5 bases at V and 8 bases at J, with 15 bases between. In germline, CDR1 is LGHNT, CDR2 FRNRAP. The DNA for the CDR3 is TGTGCTAGTGGTCCAAACGAGCCACGGGGCTACACCTTC. Translation: CASGPNEPRGYTF.

The table lists this clone with a few counts. The chain joins TRBV5-1 to TRBJ2-3, with 12 bases fitting TRBD2. Trimming cost V 2 bases and J 6 bases; bases outside gene matches: 4. Germline CDR1 is SGHRS and CDR2 is YFSETQ. CDR3 length: 15 amino acids. As DNA, the CDR3 is TGCGCCAGCAGCTTCTCTAGCGGGGGGGCGGATACGCAGTATTTT. It is translated as CASSFSSGGADTQYF.

This clone was seen only a few times. The rearrangement joins TRBV5-1 to TRBJ2-5; 11 nucleotides agree with TRBD2. The V and J ends lost 1 base and 3 bases, in that order; junction bases with no gene match: 5. Germline assignment: CDR1 SGHRS and CDR2 YFSETQ. There are 16 residues in the CDR3. CDR3 DNA sequence: TGCGCCAGCAGCTTGCCGATAGCGGGGGGGAAAGAGACCCAGTACTTC. As protein: CASSLPIAGGKETQYF.

CDR3 loop: CASSSASGEAFF. CDR3 sequence (DNA): TGTGCCAGCAGCTCAGCCTCGGGTGAAGCTTTCTTT. The rearrangement links TRBV7-3 to TRBJ1-1, with D uncertain. CDR1 is SGHTA and CDR2 is FQGTGA in the germline V gene. Deletions cut 4 bases from V and 7 bases from J, with 10 bases between. The CDR3 has 12 residues.

This clone was picked up a small number of times. The chain employs TRBV10-2 and TRBJ1-5, with unresolved D. Trimming left V 3 bases short and J 0 bases short, with 9 bases between. Germline lookup yields CDR1 WSHSY and CDR2 SAAADI. The CDR3 has 15 residues. Written as DNA, the CDR3 is TGCGCCAGCAGTGATAGATCCCCTAGCAATCAGCCCCAGCATTTT. Encoded protein: CASSDRSPSNQPQHF.

There are a few counts of this clone. V gene TRBV14 combines with J gene TRBJ2-7; unclear D gene. This CDR3 region has 13 residues. V was clipped by 4 bases and J by 5 bases, with 12 bases between them. The germline V gene encodes CDR1 SGHDN and CDR2 FVKESK. The CDR3 region is CASSLGRPDEQYF. The CDR3 region has the DNA TGTGCCAGCAGCCTGGGCCGTCCAGACGAGCAGTACTTC.

V and J are TRBV30 and TRBJ1-4, with TRBD1 identical over 7 bases. The CDR3 spans 13 residues. Losses at the gene ends were 7 bases for V and 8 bases for J; bases not matched to a gene: 10. Germline assignment: CDR1 GTSNPN and CDR2 SVGIG (reference sequence). As DNA, the CDR3 is TGTGCCTACTCCCTGACAGGGCTGGAAAAACTGTTTTTT. Encoded protein: CAYSLTGLEKLFF.

This clone was seen more than once but under ten times. The rearrangement joins TRBV29-1 to TRBJ2-1, with D possibly matching TRBD1 (5 bases). The V end lost 0 bases, the J end lost 0 bases, and 18 bases lay between the germline ends. The CDR3 spans 18 residues. From germline, CDR1 is SQVTM and CDR2 ANQGSEA. The CDR3 DNA is TGCAGCGTTGAAGATCTTTACAGGTGGGCAGGCTCCTACAATGAGCAGTTCTTC. Translated, it gives CSVEDLYRWAGSYNEQFF.

The rearrangement uses TRBV4-2 and TRBJ2-3; 10 bases are a match to TRBD2. Germline V gene data show CDR1 as LGHNA and CDR2 as YNFKEQ. V trimming: 1 base; J trimming: 4 bases; junction bases outside the gene matches: 2. This CDR3 is 15 amino acids long. The CDR3 loop reads CASSQGSGGADTQYF. Here the CDR3 DNA reads TGTGCCAGCAGCCAAGGGAGCGGGGGGGCAGATACGCAGTATTTT.

This clone was counted between two and nine times. This chain links TRBV30 with TRBJ1-4; D remains ambiguous. From germline, CDR1 is GTSNPN and CDR2 SVGIG (reference sequence). Trimming pared 3 bases from V and 9 bases from J, leaving 11 bases between. This CDR3 contains 12 residues. CDR3 sequence (DNA): TGTGCCTGGAGCGCCCCCGGGAAAAAACTGTTTTTT. Amino acid sequence: CAWSAPGKKLFF. The variable domain in full, completed from reference TRBV30 and TRBJ1-4, reads SQTIHQWPATLVQPVGSPLSLECTVEGTSNPNLYWYRQAAGRGLQLLFYSVGIGQISSEVPQNLSASRPQDRQFILSSKKLLLSDSGFYLCAWSAPGKKLFFGSGTQLSVL.

The chain couples TRBV27 to TRBJ2-5, with 7 bases lining up with TRBD2. The better agreement between TRBJ2-7 and the DNA end casts doubt on the J call. The germline CDR1 and CDR2 sequences are MNHEY and SMNVEV (reference sequence). The CDR3 consists of 17 residues. In DNA form, the CDR3 reads TGTGCCAGCAGTTTATTGTCTAGGCGGGGGAGCTCCTACGAGCAGTACTTC. Its protein is CASSLLSRRGSSYEQYF.

This clone was seen a handful of times. The genes are TRBV5-1 and TRBJ1-2, with D possibly being TRBD1 (6 bases). The length of the CDR3 is 13 residues. V lost 5 bases and J 4 bases, leaving 12 bases between the germline ends. CDR1 SGHRS and CDR2 YFSETQ come from the germline V gene. CDR3: CASRGTQGYGYTF. Written as DNA, the CDR3 is TGCGCCAGCAGGGGAACACAGGGCTATGGCTACACCTTC.

This clone was seen more than once but under ten times. This rearrangement joins TRBV7-9 to TRBJ1-5; 8 bases agree with TRBD1. Per the germline V gene, CDR1 is SEHNR and CDR2 is FQNEAQ (reference sequence). J was trimmed by 0 bases and V by 5 bases; bases with no gene match: 6. CDR3 length: 16 residues. This chain's CDR3 is CASSAGTGGSNQPQHF. The CDR3 region has the DNA TGTGCCAGCAGCGCCGGGACAGGCGGTAGCAATCAGCCCCAGCATTTT.

This rearrangement joins TRBV10-1 to TRBJ1-6; perhaps TRBD1 as D (5 bases). The V gene lost 5 bases and the J gene lost 0 bases, with 17 bases spanning the gap. Germline V lookup: CDR1 WNHNN, CDR2 SYGVQD (reference sequence). The CDR3 runs to 18 residues. The CDR3 DNA reads as TGCGCCAGCAGTCATGGGGCCCCTAGAGGCTCCTATAATTCACCCCTCCACTTT. Its protein product is CASSHGAPRGSYNSPLHF.

This clone turned up a few times. This chain links TRBV10-3 with TRBJ2-2, with D tentatively TRBD2 (6 bases). Germline loops: CDR1 ENHRY, CDR2 SYGVKD. V gave up 10 bases and J gave up 5 bases, with 17 bases separating them. The CDR3 is 14 amino acids. CDR3 DNA: TGTGCCACCGAAGCGGGTATAGAAACCGGGGAGCTGTTTTTT. Translating gives CATEAGIETGELFF.

V usage is TRBV11-2 and J usage is TRBJ2-2, with D uncertain. The CDR3 covers 12 residues. Germline loops: CDR1 SGHAT, CDR2 FQNNGV. V shed 0 bases and J shed 8 bases, with 4 bases lying between them. The CDR3 loop reads CASSLDLGELFF. CDR3 DNA: TGTGCCAGCAGCTTAGATCTTGGGGAGCTGTTTTTT.

This clone was recorded once. V and J are TRBV6-5 and TRBJ2-1; D call uncertain. Trimming took off 5 bases at V and 0 bases at J, with 11 bases between the two ends. Germline V lookup: CDR1 MNHEY, CDR2 SVGAGI. The CDR3 totals 15 residues. The CDR3 region is CASSARRSSYNEQFF. CDR3 nucleotide sequence: TGTGCCAGCAGTGCCCGCCGGAGCTCCTACAATGAGCAGTTCTTC.

This clone was observed a few times. The chain recombines TRBV11-2 with TRBJ1-2; unclear D gene. There are 14 residues in the CDR3. Germline CDR1 is SGHAT and CDR2 is FQNNGV. Trimming took off 3 bases at V and 8 bases at J, with 16 bases between the two ends. The CDR3 coding sequence is TGTGCCAGCAGCTTCAGGTTCGCCTCTGGGGGCTACACCTTC. Its protein is CASSFRFASGGYTF.